The rows below give T cell receptor beta chains drawn from one sample of a study of T cell changes during pregnancy in multiple sclerosis. Method: immunoSEQ multiplex PCR; TCRdb's copy keeps in-frame clones and lacks some. Among 56,000 or so clones listed, around 94% were seen once. Here the sequenced sample was CD4+ T cells from peripheral blood mononuclear cells, taken in the third trimester of pregnancy. The receptors were gathered from a female donor with multiple sclerosis, enrolled in a pregnancy study. The CDR3 runs from the conserved cysteine through the conserved F or W. D genes are given only for firm matches.

TRBJ1-2,.,TRBV6-6,CASSSNPQRGYTF
TRBJ1-1,TRBD1,TRBV30,CAWKGAGGTEAFF
TRBJ2-1,.,TRBV19,CASSILVGVLHNEQFF
TRBJ1-5,.,TRBV6-1,CASNSVGGSNQPQHF
TRBJ1-5,.,TRBV28,CASSPYPLRGGVSNQPQHF
TRBJ1-3,TRBD1,TRBV19,CASSITGTAGRNTIYF
TRBJ2-1,TRBD2,TRBV9,CASSVGGRADSEQFF
TRBJ2-1,TRBD2,TRBV5-4,CASTRGPSGFSNEQFF
TRBJ2-1,.,TRBV28,CASSLKRVSYNEQFF
TRBJ2-7,.,TRBV27,CASSLGGSSYEQYF
TRBJ2-3,.,TRBV20-1,CSAWATDTQYF
TRBJ2-7,TRBD2,TRBV5-1,CASSNLAGGRKTYEQYF
TRBJ1-2,TRBD1,TRBV5-1,CASSPRLLTGANYGYTF
TRBJ2-1,.,TRBV7-3,CASSSRLTRTYNEQFF
TRBJ2-7,TRBD1,TRBV5-6,CASSLGGRSYEQYF
TRBJ2-7,TRBD1,TRBV6-1,CASSEGVQGAFEQYF
TRBJ2-7,.,TRBV6-5,CASSPAASTYEQYF
TRBJ2-1,TRBD2,TRBV7-2,CASSLLAGDYNEQFF
TRBJ2-1,.,TRBV2,CASDYPRGFYNEQFF
TRBJ2-4,TRBD2,TRBV28,CASRRLAGTFDSKNIQYF
TRBJ2-5,TRBD2,TRBV27,CASGTSGRAQTQYF
TRBJ1-2,TRBD1,TRBV7-2,CASSLLTGGFRGYTF
TRBJ2-3,TRBD2,TRBV6-5,CASGEGSGGTDTQYF
TRBJ2-5,TRBD1,TRBV7-9,CASSPRTGVHETQYF
TRBJ2-3,.,TRBV11-2,CASSLGGFTDTQYF
TRBJ1-4,.,TRBV5-1,CASSLAGTNEKLFF
TRBJ1-3,.,TRBV5-5,CASSETGLGRDGNTIYF
TRBJ2-7,TRBD2,TRBV6-1,CASSEVRAGGHYEQYF